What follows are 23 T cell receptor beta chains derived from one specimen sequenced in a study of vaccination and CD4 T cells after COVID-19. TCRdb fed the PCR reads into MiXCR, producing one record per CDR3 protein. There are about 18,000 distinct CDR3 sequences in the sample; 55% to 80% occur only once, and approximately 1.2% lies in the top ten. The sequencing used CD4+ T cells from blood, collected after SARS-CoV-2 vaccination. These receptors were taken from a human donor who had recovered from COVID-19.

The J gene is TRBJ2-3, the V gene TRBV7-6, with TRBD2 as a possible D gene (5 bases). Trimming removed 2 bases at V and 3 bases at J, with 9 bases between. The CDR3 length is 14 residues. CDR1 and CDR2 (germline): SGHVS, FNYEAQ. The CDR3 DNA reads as TGTGCCAGCAGCTTACGCGGGCGTACAGATACGCAGTATTTT. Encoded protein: CASSLRGRTDTQYF. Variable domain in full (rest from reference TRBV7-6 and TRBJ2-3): GAGVSQSPRYKVTKRGQDVALRCDPISGHVSLYWYRQALGQGPEFLTYFNYEAQQDKSGLPNDRFSAERPEGSISTLTIQRTEQRDSAMYRCASSLRGRTDTQYFGPGTRLTVL.

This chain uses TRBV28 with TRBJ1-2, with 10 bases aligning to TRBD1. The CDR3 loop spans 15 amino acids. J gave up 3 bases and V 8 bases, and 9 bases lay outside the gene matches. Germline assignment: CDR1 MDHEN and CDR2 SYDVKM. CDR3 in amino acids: CASRDRGRGDYGYTF. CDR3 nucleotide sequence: TGTGCCAGCCGGGACAGGGGAAGAGGAGACTATGGCTACACCTTC.

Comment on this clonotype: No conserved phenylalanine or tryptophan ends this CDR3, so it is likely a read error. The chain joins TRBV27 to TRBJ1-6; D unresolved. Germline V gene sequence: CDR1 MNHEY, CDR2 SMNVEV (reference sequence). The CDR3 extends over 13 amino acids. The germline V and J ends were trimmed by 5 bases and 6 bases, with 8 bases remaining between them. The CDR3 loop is CASSPRPNSPLHS. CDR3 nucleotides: TGTGCCAGCAGTCCCCGCCCTAATTCACCCCTCCACTCT.

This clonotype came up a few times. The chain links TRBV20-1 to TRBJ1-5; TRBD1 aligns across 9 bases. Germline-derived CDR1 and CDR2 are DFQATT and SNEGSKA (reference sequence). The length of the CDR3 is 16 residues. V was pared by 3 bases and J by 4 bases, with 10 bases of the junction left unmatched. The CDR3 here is CSASSAAGTGNQPQHF. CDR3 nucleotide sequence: TGCAGTGCTAGTTCAGCCGCCGGGACAGGGAATCAGCCCCAGCATTTT.

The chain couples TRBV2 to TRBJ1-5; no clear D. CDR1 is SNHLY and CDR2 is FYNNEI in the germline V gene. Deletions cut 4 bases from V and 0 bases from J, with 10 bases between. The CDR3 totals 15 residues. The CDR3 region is CASSGTARSNQPQHF. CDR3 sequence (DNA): TGTGCCAGCAGTGGGACGGCTCGTAGCAATCAGCCCCAGCATTTT.

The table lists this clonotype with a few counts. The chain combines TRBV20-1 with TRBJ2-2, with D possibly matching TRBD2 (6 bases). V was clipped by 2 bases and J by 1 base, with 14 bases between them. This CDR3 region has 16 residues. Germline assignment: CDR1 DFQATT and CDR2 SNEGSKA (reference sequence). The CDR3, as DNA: TGCAGTGCTAGACTCTGGCGGGACCAGAACACCGGGGAGCTGTTTTTT. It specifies CSARLWRDQNTGELFF.

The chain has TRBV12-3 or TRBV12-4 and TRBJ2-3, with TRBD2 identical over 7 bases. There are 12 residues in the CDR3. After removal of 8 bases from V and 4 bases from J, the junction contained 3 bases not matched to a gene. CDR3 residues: CASGRVADTQYF. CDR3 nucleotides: TGTGCCAGCGGGAGGGTGGCAGATACGCAGTATTTT.

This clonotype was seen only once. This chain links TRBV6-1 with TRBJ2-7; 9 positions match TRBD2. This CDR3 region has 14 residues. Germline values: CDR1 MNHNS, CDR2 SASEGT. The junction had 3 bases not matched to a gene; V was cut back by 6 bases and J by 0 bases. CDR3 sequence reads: CASRLAGNSYEQYF. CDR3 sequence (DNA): TGTGCCAGCAGGCTAGCGGGAAACTCCTACGAGCAGTACTTC.

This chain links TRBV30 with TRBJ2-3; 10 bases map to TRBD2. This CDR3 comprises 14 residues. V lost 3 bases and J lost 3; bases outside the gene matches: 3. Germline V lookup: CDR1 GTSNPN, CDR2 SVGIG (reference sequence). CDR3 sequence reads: CAWRVAGGTDTQYF. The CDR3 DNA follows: TGTGCCTGGAGGGTAGCGGGAGGAACAGATACGCAGTATTTT.

Here the CDR3 DNA reads TGTGCCAGCAGTAGGACAGCTGATCAGCCCCAGCATTTT. It encodes CASSRTADQPQHF. This chain connects TRBV5-5 to TRBJ1-5; tentatively, D is TRBD1 (6 bases). Germline CDR1 SGHKS, CDR2 YYEKEE (reference sequence). The CDR3 length is 13 residues. V lost 5 bases to trimming and J lost 5 bases, with 11 bases between them.

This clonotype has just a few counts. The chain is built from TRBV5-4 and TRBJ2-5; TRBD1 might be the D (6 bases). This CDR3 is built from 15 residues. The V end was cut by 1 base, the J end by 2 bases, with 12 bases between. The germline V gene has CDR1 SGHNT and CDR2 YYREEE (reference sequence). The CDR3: CASSLKGHKQETQYF. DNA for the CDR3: TGTGCCAGCAGCTTGAAGGGACATAAGCAAGAGACCCAGTACTTC.

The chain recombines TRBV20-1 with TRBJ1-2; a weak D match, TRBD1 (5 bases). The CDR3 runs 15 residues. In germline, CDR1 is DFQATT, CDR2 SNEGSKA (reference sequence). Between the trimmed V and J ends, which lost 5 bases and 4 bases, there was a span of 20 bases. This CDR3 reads CSAADTGSVGYGYTF. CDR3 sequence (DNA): TGCAGTGCTGCTGATACAGGATCGGTCGGCTATGGCTACACCTTC.

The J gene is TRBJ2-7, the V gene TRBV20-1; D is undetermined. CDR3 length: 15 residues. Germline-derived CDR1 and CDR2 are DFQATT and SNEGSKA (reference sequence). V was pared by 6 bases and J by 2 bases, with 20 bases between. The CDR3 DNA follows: TGCAGTGCAATAGGACCGGGCCACTCACCCTACGAGCAGTACTTC. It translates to CSAIGPGHSPYEQYF.

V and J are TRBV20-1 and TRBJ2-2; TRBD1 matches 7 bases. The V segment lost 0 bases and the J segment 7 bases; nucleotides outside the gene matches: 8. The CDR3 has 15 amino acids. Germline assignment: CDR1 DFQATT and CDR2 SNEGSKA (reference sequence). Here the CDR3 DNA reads TGCAGTGCTAGAGATTCGAGGGGGCAACACGGGGAGCTGTTTTTT. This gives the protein CSARDSRGQHGELFF.

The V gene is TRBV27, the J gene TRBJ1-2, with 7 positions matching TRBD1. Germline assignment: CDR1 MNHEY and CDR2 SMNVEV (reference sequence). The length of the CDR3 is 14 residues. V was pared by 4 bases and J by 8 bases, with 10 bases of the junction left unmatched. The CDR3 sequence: CASSSSMPGGGYTF. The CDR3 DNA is TGTGCCAGCAGTTCATCAATGCCAGGGGGGGGCTACACCTTC.

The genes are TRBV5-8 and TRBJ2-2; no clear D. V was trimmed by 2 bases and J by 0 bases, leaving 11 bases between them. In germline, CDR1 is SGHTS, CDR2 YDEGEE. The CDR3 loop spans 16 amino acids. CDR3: CASSLIVTTNTGELFF. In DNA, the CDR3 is TGTGCCAGCAGCTTAATCGTGACAACGAACACCGGGGAGCTGTTTTTT.

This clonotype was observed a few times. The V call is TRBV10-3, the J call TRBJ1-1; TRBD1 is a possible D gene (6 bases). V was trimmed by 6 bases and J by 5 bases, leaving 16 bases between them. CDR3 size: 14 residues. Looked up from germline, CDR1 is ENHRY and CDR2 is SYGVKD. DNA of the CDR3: TGTGCCATCAGCCCGGCAGGGGACTTTACTGAAGCTTTCTTT. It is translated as CAISPAGDFTEAFF.

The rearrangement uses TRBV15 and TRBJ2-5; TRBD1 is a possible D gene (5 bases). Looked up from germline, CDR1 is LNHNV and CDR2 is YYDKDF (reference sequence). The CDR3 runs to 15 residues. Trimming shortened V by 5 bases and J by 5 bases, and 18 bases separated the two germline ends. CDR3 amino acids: CATSSLPQGSETQYF. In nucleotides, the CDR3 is TGTGCCACCAGCTCCCTCCCCCAGGGATCGGAGACCCAGTACTTC. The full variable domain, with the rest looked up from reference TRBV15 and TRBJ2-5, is DAMVIQNPRYQVTQFGKPVTLSCSQTLNHNVMYWYQQKSSQAPKLLFHYYDKDFNNEADTPDNFQSRRPNTSFCFLDIRSPGLGDTAMYLCATSSLPQGSETQYFGPGTRLLVL.

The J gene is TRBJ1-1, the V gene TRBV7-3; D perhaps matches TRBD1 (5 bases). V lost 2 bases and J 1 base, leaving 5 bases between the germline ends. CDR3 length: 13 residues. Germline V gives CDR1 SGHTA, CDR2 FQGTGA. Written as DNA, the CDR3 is TGTGCCAGCAGCTTACAGGGGAACACTGAAGCTTTCTTT. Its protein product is CASSLQGNTEAFF.

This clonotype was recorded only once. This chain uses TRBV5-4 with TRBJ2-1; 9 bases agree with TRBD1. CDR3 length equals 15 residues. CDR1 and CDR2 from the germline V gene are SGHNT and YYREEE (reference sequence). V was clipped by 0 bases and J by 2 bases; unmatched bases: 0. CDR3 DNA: TGTGCCAGCAGCTTGGGACAGGGGGCCTACAATGAGCAGTTCTTC. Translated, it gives CASSLGQGAYNEQFF. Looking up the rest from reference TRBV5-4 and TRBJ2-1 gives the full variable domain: ETGVTQSPTHLIKTRGQQVTLRCSSQSGHNTVSWYQQALGQGPQFIFQYYREEENGRGNFPPRFSGLQFPNYSSELNVNALELDDSALYLCASSLGQGAYNEQFFGPGTRLTVL.

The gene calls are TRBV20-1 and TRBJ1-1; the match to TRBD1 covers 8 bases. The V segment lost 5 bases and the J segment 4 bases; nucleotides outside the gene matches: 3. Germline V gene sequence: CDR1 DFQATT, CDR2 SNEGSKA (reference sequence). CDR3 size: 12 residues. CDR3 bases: TGCAGTGCTCGTACAGGGGGCACTGAAGCTTTCTTT. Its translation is CSARTGGTEAFF.

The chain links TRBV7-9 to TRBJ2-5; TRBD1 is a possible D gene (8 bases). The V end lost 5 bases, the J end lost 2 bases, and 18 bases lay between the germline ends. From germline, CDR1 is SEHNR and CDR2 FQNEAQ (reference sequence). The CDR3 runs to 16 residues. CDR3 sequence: CASSPSGRGPQETQYF. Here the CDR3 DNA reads TGTGCCAGCAGCCCTAGCGGCAGGGGGCCGCAAGAGACCCAGTACTTC. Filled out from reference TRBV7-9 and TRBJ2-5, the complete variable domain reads DTGVSQNPRHKITKRGQNVTFRCDPISEHNRLYWYRQTLGQGPEFLTYFQNEAQLEKSRLLSDRFSAERPKGSFSTLEIQRTEQGDSAMYLCASSPSGRGPQETQYFGPGTRLLVL.

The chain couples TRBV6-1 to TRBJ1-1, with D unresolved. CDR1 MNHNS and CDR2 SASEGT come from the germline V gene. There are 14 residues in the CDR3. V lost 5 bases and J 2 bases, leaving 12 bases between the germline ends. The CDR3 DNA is TGTGCCAGCAGTAAGAAGAGGGTTAACACTGAAGCTTTCTTT. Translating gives CASSKKRVNTEAFF.